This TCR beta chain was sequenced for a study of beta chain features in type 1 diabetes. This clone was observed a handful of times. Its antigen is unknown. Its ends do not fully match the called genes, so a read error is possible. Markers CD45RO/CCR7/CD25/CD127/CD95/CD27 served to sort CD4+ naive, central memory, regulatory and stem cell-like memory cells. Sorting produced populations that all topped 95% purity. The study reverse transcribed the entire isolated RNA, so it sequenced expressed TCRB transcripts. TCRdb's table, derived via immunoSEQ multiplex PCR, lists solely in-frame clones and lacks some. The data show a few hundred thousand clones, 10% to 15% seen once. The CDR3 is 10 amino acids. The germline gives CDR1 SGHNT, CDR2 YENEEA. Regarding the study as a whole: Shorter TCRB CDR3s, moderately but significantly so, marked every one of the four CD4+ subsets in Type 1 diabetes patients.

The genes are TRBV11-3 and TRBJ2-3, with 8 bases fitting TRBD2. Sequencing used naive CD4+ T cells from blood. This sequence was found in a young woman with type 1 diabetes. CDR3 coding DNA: TGTGCCAGCAGTAAACTAGCGGTCCTCTTT. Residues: CASSKLAVLF.